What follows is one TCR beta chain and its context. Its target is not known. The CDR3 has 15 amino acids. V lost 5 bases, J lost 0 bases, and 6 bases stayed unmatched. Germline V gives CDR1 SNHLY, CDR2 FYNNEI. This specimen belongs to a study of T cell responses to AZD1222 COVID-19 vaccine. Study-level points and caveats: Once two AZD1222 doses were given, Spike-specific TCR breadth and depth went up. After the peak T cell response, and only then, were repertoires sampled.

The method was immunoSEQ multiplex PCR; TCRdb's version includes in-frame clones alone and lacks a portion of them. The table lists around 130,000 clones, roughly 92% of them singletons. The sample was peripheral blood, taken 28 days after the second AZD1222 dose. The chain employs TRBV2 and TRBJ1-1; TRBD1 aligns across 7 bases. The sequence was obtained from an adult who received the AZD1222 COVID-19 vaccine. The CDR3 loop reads CASSRQGTVNTEAFF. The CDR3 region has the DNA TGTGCCAGCAGTAGACAGGGTACGGTGAACACTGAAGCTTTCTTT.